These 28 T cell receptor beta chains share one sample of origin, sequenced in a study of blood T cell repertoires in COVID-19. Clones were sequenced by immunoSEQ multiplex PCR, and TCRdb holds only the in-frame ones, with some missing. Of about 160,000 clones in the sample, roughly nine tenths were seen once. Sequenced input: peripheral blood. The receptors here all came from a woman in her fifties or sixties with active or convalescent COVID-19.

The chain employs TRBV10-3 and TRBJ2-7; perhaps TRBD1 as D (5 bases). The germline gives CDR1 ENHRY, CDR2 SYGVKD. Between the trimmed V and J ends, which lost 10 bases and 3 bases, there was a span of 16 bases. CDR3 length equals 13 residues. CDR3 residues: CATGVGRDYEQYF. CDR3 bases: TGTGCCACAGGCGTGGGCAGGGACTACGAGCAGTACTTC.

The CDR3 is CASSPGTGVSTGELFF. The CDR3 nucleotides read TGCGCCAGCAGCCCCGGGACAGGGGTTTCCACCGGGGAGCTGTTTTTT. The chain carries TRBV5-1 and TRBJ2-2; 10 positions match TRBD1. With 4 bases clipped from V and 4 bases from J, the junction kept 7 bases outside the gene matches. The CDR3 totals 16 residues. Germline CDR1 reads SGHRS; CDR2 reads YFSETQ.

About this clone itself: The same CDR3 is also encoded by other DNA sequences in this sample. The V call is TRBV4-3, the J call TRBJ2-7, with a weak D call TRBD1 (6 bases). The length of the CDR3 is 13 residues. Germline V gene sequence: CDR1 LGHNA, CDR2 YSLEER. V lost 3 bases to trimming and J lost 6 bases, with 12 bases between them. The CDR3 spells CASSQEQGFEQYF. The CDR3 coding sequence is TGCGCCAGCAGCCAGGAACAGGGTTTCGAGCAGTACTTC.

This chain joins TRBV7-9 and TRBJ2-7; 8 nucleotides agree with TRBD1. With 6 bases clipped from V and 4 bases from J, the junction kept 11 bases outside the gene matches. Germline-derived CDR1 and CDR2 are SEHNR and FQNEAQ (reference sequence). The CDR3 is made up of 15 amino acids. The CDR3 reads CASSRDRHVFYEQYF. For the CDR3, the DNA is TGTGCCAGCAGTCGGGACAGGCATGTATTTTACGAGCAGTACTTC.

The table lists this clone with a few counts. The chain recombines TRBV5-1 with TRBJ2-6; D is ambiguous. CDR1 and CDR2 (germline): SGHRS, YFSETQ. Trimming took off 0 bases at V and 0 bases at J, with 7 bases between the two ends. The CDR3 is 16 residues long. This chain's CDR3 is CASSLVGSSGANVLTF. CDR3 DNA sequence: TGCGCCAGCAGCTTGGTTGGCAGCTCTGGGGCCAACGTCCTGACTTTC.

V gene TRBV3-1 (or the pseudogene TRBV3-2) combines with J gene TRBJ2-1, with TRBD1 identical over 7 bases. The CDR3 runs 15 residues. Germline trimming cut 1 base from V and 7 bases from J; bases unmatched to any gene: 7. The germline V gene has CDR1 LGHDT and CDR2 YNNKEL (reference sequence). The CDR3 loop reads CASSQGQGEHNEQFF. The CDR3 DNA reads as TGTGCCAGCAGCCAAGGGCAGGGGGAGCATAATGAGCAGTTCTTC.

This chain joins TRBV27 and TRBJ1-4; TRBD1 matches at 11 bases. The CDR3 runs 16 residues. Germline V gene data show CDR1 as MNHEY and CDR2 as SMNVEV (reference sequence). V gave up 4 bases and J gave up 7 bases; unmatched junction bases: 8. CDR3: CASSSLRTGGSEKLFF. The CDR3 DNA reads TGTGCCAGCAGTTCGCTACGGACAGGGGGCAGTGAAAAACTGTTTTTT.

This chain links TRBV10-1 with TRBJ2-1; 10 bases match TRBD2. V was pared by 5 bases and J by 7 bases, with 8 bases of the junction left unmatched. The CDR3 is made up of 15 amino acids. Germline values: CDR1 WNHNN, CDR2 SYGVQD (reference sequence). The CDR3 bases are TGCGCCAGCAGTCCCGGGACTAGCGTGAGGAATGAGCAGTTCTTC. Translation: CASSPGTSVRNEQFF.

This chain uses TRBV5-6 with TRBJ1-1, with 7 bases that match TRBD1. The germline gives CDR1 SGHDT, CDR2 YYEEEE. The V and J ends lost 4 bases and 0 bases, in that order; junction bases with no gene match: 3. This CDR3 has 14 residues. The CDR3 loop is CASSQGTVNTEAFF. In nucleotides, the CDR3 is TGTGCCAGCAGCCAGGGGACAGTGAACACTGAAGCTTTCTTT. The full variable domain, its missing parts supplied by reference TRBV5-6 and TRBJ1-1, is DAGVTQSPTHLIKTRGQQVTLRCSPKSGHDTVSWYQQALGQGPQFIFQYYEEEERQRGNFPDRFSGHQFPNYSSELNVNALLLGDSALYLCASSQGTVNTEAFFGQGTRLTVV.

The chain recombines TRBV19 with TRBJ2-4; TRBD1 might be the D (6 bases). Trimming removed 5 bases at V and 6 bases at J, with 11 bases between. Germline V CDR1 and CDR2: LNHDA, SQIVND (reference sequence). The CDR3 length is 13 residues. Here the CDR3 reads CASSEARGNIQYF. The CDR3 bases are TGTGCCAGTAGTGAGGCCAGGGGAAACATTCAGTACTTC. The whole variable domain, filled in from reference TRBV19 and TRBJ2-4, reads DGGITQSPKYLFRKEGQNVTLSCEQNLNHDAMYWYRQDPGQGLRLIYYSQIVNDFQKGDIAEGYSVSREKKESFPLTVTSAQKNPTAFYLCASSEARGNIQYFGAGTRLSVL.

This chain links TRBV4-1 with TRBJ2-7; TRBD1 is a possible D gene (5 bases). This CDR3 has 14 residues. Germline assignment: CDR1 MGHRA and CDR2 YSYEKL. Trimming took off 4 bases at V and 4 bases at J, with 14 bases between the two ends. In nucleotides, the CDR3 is TGCGCCAGCAGCCCAAATGCCCAGGGATACGAGCAGTACTTC. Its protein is CASSPNAQGYEQYF.

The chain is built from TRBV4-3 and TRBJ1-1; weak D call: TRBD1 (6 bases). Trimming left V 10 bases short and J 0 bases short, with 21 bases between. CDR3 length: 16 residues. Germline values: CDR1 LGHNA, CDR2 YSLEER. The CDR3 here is CATGGGGLILNTEAFF. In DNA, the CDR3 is TGCGCCACCGGGGGGGGCGGACTAATTTTGAACACTGAAGCTTTCTTT.

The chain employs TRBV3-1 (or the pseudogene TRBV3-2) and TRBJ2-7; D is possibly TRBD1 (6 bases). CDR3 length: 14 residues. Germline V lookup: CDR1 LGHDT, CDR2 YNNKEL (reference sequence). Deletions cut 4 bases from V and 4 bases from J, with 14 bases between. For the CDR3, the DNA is TGTGCCAGCAGCCTGGGACAATCCCTTTACGAGCAGTACTTC. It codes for CASSLGQSLYEQYF.

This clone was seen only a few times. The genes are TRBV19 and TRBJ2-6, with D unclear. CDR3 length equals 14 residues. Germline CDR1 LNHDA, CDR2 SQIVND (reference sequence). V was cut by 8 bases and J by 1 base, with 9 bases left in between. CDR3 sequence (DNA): TGTGCCAGTGAGTTCTCTTCTGGGGCCAACGTCCTGACTTTC. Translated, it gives CASEFSSGANVLTF.

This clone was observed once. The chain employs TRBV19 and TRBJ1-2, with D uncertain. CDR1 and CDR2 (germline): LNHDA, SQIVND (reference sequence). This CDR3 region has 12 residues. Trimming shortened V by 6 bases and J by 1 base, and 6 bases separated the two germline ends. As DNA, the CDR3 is TGTGCCAGTAGGACAAGTAACTATGGCTACACCTTC. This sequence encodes CASRTSNYGYTF. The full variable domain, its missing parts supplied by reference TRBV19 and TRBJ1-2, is DGGITQSPKYLFRKEGQNVTLSCEQNLNHDAMYWYRQDPGQGLRLIYYSQIVNDFQKGDIAEGYSVSREKKESFPLTVTSAQKNPTAFYLCASRTSNYGYTFGSGTRLTVV.

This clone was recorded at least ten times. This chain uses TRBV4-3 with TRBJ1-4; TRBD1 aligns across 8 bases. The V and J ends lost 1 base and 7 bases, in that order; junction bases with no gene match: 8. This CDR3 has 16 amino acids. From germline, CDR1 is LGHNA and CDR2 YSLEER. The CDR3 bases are TGCGCCAGCAGCCAAGGGGGCGGGACAGGAGGTGAAAAACTGTTTTTT. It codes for CASSQGGGTGGEKLFF.

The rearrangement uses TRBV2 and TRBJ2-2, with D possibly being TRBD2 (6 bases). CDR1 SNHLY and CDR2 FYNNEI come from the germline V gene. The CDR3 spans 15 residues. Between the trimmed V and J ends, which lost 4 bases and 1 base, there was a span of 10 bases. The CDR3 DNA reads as TGTGCCAGCAGTGGGGGGGACTTGAACACCGGGGAGCTGTTTTTT. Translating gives CASSGGDLNTGELFF.

CDR3 region: CASSATSVVASYNEQFF. In DNA form, the CDR3 reads TGTGCCAGCAGCGCCACGTCTGTCGTCGCGTCCTACAATGAGCAGTTCTTC. This chain joins TRBV9 and TRBJ2-1; D uncertain. Deletions cut 3 bases from V and 1 base from J, with 17 bases between. This CDR3 spans 17 amino acids. Germline CDR1 SGDLS, CDR2 YYNGEE.

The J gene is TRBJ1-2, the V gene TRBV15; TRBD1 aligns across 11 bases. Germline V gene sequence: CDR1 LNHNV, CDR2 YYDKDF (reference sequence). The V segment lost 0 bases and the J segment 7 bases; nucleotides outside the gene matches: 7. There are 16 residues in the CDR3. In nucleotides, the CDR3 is TGTGCCACCAGCAGAGACGCAGGGACAGGGGGAGGTGGCTACACCTTC. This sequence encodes CATSRDAGTGGGGYTF.

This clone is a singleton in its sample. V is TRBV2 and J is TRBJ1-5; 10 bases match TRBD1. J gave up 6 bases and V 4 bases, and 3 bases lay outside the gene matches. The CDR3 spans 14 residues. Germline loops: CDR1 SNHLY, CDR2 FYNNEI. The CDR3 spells CASSGQGARQPQHF. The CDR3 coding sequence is TGTGCCAGCAGTGGACAGGGGGCTCGTCAGCCCCAGCATTTT. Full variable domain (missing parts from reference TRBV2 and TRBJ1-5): EPEVTQTPSHQVTQMGQEVILRCVPISNHLYFYWYRQILGQKVEFLVSFYNNEISEKSEIFDDQFSVERPDGSNFTLKIRSTKLEDSAMYFCASSGQGARQPQHFGDGTRLSIL.

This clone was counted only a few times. This CDR3 reads CASSFSTGYGGYTF. The CDR3, as DNA: TGTGCCAGCAGCTTTTCCACGGGATATGGCGGCTACACCTTC. The chain recombines TRBV7-2 with TRBJ1-2; D remains unclear. V was trimmed by 3 bases and J by 8 bases, leaving 16 bases between them. The germline V gene has CDR1 SGHTA and CDR2 FQGNSA. This CDR3 spans 14 amino acids.

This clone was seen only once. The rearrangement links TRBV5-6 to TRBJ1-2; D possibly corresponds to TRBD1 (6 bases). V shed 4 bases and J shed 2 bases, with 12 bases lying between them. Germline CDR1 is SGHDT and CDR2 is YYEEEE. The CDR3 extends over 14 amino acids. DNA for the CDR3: TGTGCCAGCAGCCCTGGACAGCAGAACTATGGCTACACCTTC. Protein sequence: CASSPGQQNYGYTF.

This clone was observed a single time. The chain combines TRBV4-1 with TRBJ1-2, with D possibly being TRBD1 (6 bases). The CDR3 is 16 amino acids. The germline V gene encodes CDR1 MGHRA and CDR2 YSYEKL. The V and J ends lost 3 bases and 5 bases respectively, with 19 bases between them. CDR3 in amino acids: CASSHGGEWDQYGYTF. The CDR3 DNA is TGCGCCAGCAGCCATGGGGGCGAGTGGGATCAGTATGGCTACACCTTC.

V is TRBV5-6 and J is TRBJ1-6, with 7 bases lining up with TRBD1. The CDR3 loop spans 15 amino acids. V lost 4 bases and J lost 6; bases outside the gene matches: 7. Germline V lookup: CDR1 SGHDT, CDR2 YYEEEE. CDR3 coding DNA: TGTGCCAGCAGCCTAAGGACAGGCGGTAATTCACCCCTCCACTTT. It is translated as CASSLRTGGNSPLHF.

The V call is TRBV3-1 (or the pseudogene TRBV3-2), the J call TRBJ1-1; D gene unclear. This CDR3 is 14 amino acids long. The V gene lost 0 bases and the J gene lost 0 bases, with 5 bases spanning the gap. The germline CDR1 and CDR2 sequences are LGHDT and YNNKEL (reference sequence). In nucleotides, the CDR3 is TGTGCCAGCAGCCAAGATCTCTTGAACACTGAAGCTTTCTTT. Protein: CASSQDLLNTEAFF.

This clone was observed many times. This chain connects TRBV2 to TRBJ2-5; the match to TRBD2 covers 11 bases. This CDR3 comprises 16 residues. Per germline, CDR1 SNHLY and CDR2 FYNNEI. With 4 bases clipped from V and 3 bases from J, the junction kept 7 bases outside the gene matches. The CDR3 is CASSVWGTSGEETQYF. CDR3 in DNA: TGTGCCAGCAGTGTTTGGGGGACTAGCGGTGAAGAGACCCAGTACTTC.

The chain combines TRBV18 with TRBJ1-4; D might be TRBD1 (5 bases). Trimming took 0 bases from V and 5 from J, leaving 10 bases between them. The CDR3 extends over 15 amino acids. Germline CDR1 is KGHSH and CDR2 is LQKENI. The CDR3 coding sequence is TGTGCCAGCTCACCACCGGGGCAGGGAAATGAAAAACTGTTTTTT. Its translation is CASSPPGQGNEKLFF.

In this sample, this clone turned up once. For the CDR3, the DNA is TGTGCTAGTGGTTTGGGCAGAAACACTGAAGCTTTCTTT. It codes for CASGLGRNTEAFF. The chain couples TRBV12-5 to TRBJ1-1, with D unclear. Trimming removed 1 base from V and 2 bases from J, with 5 bases in between. This CDR3 is 13 amino acids long. Germline CDR1 and CDR2: LGHNT and FRNRAP.